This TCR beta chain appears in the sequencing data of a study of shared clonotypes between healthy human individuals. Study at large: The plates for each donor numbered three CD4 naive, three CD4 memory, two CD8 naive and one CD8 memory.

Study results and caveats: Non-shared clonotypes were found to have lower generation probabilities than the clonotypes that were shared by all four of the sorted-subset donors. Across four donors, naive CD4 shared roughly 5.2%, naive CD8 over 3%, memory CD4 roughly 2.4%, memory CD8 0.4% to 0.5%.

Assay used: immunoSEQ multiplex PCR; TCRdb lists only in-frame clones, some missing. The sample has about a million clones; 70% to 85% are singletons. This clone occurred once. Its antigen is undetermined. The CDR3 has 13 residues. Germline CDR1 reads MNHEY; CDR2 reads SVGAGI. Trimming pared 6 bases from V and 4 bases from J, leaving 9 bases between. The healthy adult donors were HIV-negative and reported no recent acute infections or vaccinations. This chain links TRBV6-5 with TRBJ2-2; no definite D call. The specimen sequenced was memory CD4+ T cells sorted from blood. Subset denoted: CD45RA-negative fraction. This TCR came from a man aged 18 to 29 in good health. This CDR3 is CASRTEITGELFF. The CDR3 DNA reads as TGTGCCAGCAGGACGGAAATCACCGGGGAGCTGTTTTTT.